The source of this TCR beta chain is a study of identical twins. Template switching added a universal primer site, and cDNA bore unique molecular identifiers. TCRdb independently ran MiXCR on the 5' RACE reads; one entry per CDR3 protein. The sample includes roughly 770,000 distinct CDR3 sequences, 15% to 20% of them seen just once. This CDR3 region has 11 residues. Trimming stripped 7 bases from V and 7 bases from J, with 8 bases between. The germline V gene has CDR1 SGHKS and CDR2 YYEKEE (reference sequence). The same specimen was also included in a second study, on T cells expressing NK-cell markers. That paper adds: The TCR beta repertoires originated in sorted CD3+CD56+NKG2C+, CD3+CD56+NKG2C- and CD3+CD56-NKG2C+ T cells. Of CD8+ T cells, about 1.0-7.5% belonged to dominant NKG2C+ clonotypes in 5 to 7 donors. Researchers report these clonotypes also headed the CD3+CD56-NKG2C+ fraction in a few donors.

Sequencing used PBMCs. The chain uses TRBV5-5 and TRBJ2-2; unclear D gene. The receptor's source is a woman between 18 and 30 years old in good health. CDR3 protein: CASRWGGELFF. The DNA of the CDR3 is TGTGCCAGCCGCTGGGGCGGGGAGCTGTTTTTT.